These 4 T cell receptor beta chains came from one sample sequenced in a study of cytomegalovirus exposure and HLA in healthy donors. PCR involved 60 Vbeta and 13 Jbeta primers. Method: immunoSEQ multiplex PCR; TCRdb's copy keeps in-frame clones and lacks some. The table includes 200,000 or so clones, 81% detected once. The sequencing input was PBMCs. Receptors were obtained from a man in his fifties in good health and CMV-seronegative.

The CDR3 protein is CASSQGIGGNTIYF. Written as DNA, the CDR3 is TGTGCCAGCAGTCAGGGTATAGGTGGAAACACCATATATTTT. V gene TRBV6-5 combines with J gene TRBJ1-3; TRBD1 is a possible D gene (5 bases). The germline V and J ends were trimmed by 5 bases and 3 bases, with 11 bases remaining between them. From germline, CDR1 is MNHEY and CDR2 SVGAGI. The CDR3 is 14 residues long.

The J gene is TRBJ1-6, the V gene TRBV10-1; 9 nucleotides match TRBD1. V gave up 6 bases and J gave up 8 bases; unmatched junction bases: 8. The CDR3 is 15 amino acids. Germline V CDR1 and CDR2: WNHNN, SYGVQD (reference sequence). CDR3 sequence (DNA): TGCGCCAGCAGCTCCGGGACAGGGAACGATTCACCCCTCCACTTT. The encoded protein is CASSSGTGNDSPLHF.

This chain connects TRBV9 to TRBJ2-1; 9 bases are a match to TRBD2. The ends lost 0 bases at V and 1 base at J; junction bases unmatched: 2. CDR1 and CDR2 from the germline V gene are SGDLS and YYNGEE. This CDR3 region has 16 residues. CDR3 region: CASSVDLAGSYNEQFF. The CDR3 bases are TGTGCCAGCAGCGTAGATCTAGCGGGGTCCTACAATGAGCAGTTCTTC.

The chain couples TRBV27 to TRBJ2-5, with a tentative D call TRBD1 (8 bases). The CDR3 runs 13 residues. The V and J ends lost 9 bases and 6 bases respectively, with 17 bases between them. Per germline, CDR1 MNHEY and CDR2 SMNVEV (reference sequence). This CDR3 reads CASTGGRGKTQYF. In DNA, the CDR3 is TGTGCCAGTACAGGGGGGCGGGGGAAGACCCAGTACTTC.